The entry below gives a single TCR beta chain sequence along with its context. Its target is unknown. A multiplex PCR was run with 60 Vbeta primers and 13 Jbeta primers. Libraries were prepared by immunoSEQ multiplex PCR; TCRdb keeps only in-frame clonotypes and omits some of them. The table lists 200,000 or so clones, 70% of them singletons. This sample was taken from a study of cytomegalovirus exposure and HLA in healthy donors. Study-wide points: According to a later analysis, most TCR beta chains associated with CMV appeared HLA-restricted. Analyses of presence/absence relied on an assumption of roughly uniform sequencing depth across donors. Previously analyzed data showed that most TCR beta V segments were productive at a frequency of about 90% or about 30%.

Material for sequencing was PBMCs. This TCR was recovered from a man aged 40-50 years in good health and CMV-seropositive.

The CDR3 sequence: CASSSRQGLTEQYF. CDR3 DNA sequence: TGTGCCAGCAGTTCCCGACAGGGCTTAACCGAGCAGTACTTC. The chain links TRBV6-5 to TRBJ2-7; TRBD1 matches 7 bases. V was pared by 4 bases and J by 6 bases, with 9 bases of the junction left unmatched. This CDR3 contains 14 residues. Per germline, CDR1 MNHEY and CDR2 SVGAGI.